The 25 T cell receptor beta chains below were found in one sample sequenced in a study of shared clonotypes between healthy human individuals. Some clones are missing from TCRdb's copy, which holds only in-frame ones; the method was immunoSEQ multiplex PCR. The data show approximately 2.1 million clones, approximately 95% seen once. Sample: naive CD4+ T cells from PBMCs. Subset noted: CD45RA+ positively selected. These receptors came from a man aged 18 to 29 in good health. Some clones in this sample may be carry-over from other donors' samples.

This clone was observed a single time. The chain has TRBV4-3 and TRBJ2-3; D ambiguous. The CDR3 has 13 residues. Per the germline V gene, CDR1 is LGHNA and CDR2 is YSLEER. The V end lost 0 bases, the J end lost 3 bases, and 4 bases lay between the germline ends. The CDR3 DNA follows: TGCGCCAGCAGCCAAGATTGGACAGATACGCAGTATTTT. Its translation is CASSQDWTDTQYF.

The chain links TRBV27 to TRBJ2-5; 11 bases fit TRBD2. The CDR3 runs 16 residues. Germline lookup yields CDR1 MNHEY and CDR2 SMNVEV (reference sequence). The V and J ends lost 0 bases and 6 bases, in that order; junction bases with no gene match: 6. The CDR3 loop is CASSLSLAGGLKTQYF. In DNA, the CDR3 is TGTGCCAGCAGTTTATCGCTAGCGGGAGGTTTAAAGACCCAGTACTTC.

The chain couples TRBV11-2 to TRBJ2-2; TRBD2 agrees at 16 bases. Germline assignment: CDR1 SGHAT and CDR2 FQNNGV. Losses at the gene ends were 5 bases for V and 4 bases for J; bases not matched to a gene: 4. This CDR3 is built from 17 residues. This CDR3 is CASSPGLAGGITGELFF. The CDR3 bases are TGTGCCAGCAGCCCGGGACTAGCGGGAGGGATCACCGGGGAGCTGTTTTTT.

The V and J genes are TRBV30 and TRBJ2-1, with 16 nucleotides matching TRBD2. The CDR3 totals 21 residues. CDR1 and CDR2 (germline): GTSNPN, SVGIG (reference sequence). V dropped 1 base and J dropped 1; count of bases not matched to a gene: 13. CDR3 amino acids: CAWSGYSPGLAGGGSYNEQFF. The DNA of the CDR3 is TGTGCCTGGAGTGGATACTCCCCGGGACTAGCGGGAGGGGGTTCCTACAATGAGCAGTTCTTC. Full variable domain (rest looked up from reference TRBV30 and TRBJ2-1): SQTIHQWPATLVQPVGSPLSLECTVEGTSNPNLYWYRQAAGRGLQLLFYSVGIGQISSEVPQNLSASRPQDRQFILSSKKLLLSDSGFYLCAWSGYSPGLAGGGSYNEQFFGPGTRLTVL.

The chain couples TRBV28 to TRBJ2-5; D is uncertain. V lost 5 bases to trimming and J lost 0 bases, with 13 bases between them. This CDR3 has 15 residues. The germline CDR1 and CDR2 sequences are MDHEN and SYDVKM. The CDR3: CASSPLQVHQETQYF. The CDR3 DNA sequence: TGTGCCAGCAGTCCTCTTCAGGTCCACCAAGAGACCCAGTACTTC.

The chain links TRBV28 to TRBJ2-3, with a possible D match to TRBD2 (6 bases). The CDR3 loop spans 17 amino acids. V shed 4 bases and J shed 1 base, with 18 bases lying between them. CDR1 is MDHEN and CDR2 is SYDVKM in the germline V gene. Here the CDR3 DNA reads TGTGCCAGCAGTTCACCCCCCGGAGGGTCTGGCACAGATACGCAGTATTTT. It translates to CASSSPPGGSGTDTQYF.

The genes are TRBV28 and TRBJ1-2; no firm D call. V was pared by 3 bases and J by 2 bases, with 13 bases between. Germline V gene sequence: CDR1 MDHEN, CDR2 SYDVKM. This CDR3 has 15 amino acids. For the CDR3, the DNA is TGTGCCAGCAGTTTTAATAAGAGAATAAACTATGGCTACACCTTC. Protein sequence: CASSFNKRINYGYTF.

This rearrangement joins TRBV29-1 to TRBJ2-5; possible D gene TRBD2, 6 bases. Per the germline V gene, CDR1 is SQVTM and CDR2 is ANQGSEA. The germline V and J ends were trimmed by 4 bases and 5 bases, with 14 bases remaining between them. The CDR3 runs to 13 residues. CDR3 sequence: CSVGRGRGETQYF. The CDR3 region has the DNA TGCAGCGTTGGAAGGGGCCGGGGGGAGACCCAGTACTTC.

V is TRBV7-2 and J is TRBJ2-1; the D gene is possibly TRBD2 (5 bases). V gave up 4 bases and J gave up 1 base, with 11 bases separating them. CDR1 and CDR2 from the germline V gene are SGHTA and FQGNSA. The CDR3 extends over 15 amino acids. The CDR3 nucleotides read TGTGCCAGCAGCTCCGCTAGCCAGTCCTACAATGAGCAGTTCTTC. It yields the protein CASSSASQSYNEQFF.

The gene calls are TRBV6-6 and TRBJ2-3; the D gene is possibly TRBD2 (6 bases). V dropped 6 bases and J dropped 0 bases, with 16 bases sitting between them. Germline V gives CDR1 MNHNY, CDR2 SVGAGI (reference sequence). The CDR3 is 16 residues long. Here the CDR3 reads CASRRTDGGSTDTQYF. DNA of the CDR3: TGTGCCAGCAGACGAACAGACGGAGGGAGCACAGATACGCAGTATTTT.

The chain employs TRBV5-1 and TRBJ2-5, with D uncertain. This CDR3 spans 14 amino acids. Germline loops: CDR1 SGHRS, CDR2 YFSETQ. V was trimmed by 4 bases and J by 4 bases, leaving 14 bases between them. The CDR3 nucleotides read TGCGCCAGCAGCCTAATGGGTGGGCGAGAGACCCAGTACTTC. Translated, it gives CASSLMGGRETQYF.

This chain links TRBV28 with TRBJ2-1, with D perhaps matching TRBD1 or TRBD2 (6 bases each). CDR3 length: 15 residues. Germline V gene lookup returns CDR1 MDHEN and CDR2 SYDVKM. V was clipped by 2 bases and J by 5 bases, with 13 bases between them. For the CDR3, the DNA is TGTGCCAGCAGTTTAGGGGGGCTTCTAAACAATGAGCAGTTCTTC. Its translation: CASSLGGLLNNEQFF.

Regarding this clone: Within the sample, other DNA sequences also encode this same CDR3. This CDR3 reads CASSYSIQGTYEQYF. CDR3 sequence (DNA): TGTGCCAGCAGTTACTCGATACAGGGGACCTACGAGCAGTACTTC. The chain employs TRBV6-5 and TRBJ2-7; 7 nucleotides align to TRBD1. Per the germline V gene, CDR1 is MNHEY and CDR2 is SVGAGI. The CDR3 is made up of 15 amino acids. Trimming took 0 bases from V and 2 from J; bases not matched to a gene: 4.

This chain joins TRBV28 and TRBJ2-7; possibly TRBD1 or TRBD2 for D (6 bases each). The germline CDR1 and CDR2 sequences are MDHEN and SYDVKM. This CDR3 contains 14 residues. V lost 10 bases, J lost 3 bases, and 19 bases lay in between. The CDR3 DNA is TGTGCCACCTTAAGGGGGGCCCTCGGCTACGAGCAGTACTTC. This encodes CATLRGALGYEQYF. The full variable domain, rest sourced from reference TRBV28 and TRBJ2-7, is DVKVTQSSRYLVKRTGEKVFLECVQDMDHENMFWYRQDPGLGLRLIYFSYDVKMKEKGDIPEGYSVSREKKERFSLILESASTNQTSMYLCATLRGALGYEQYFGPGTRLTVT.

The V gene is TRBV25-1, the J gene TRBJ1-5; 7 bases map to TRBD1. Germline V gene sequence: CDR1 MGHDK, CDR2 SYGVNS. After removal of 6 bases from V and 5 bases from J, the junction contained 10 bases not matched to a gene. The CDR3 has 15 residues. The CDR3 nucleotides are TGTGCCAGCAGCGGGCTTGACAGGGAGGATCAGCCCCAGCATTTT. This codes for CASSGLDREDQPQHF.

As DNA, the CDR3 is TGTGCCAGCAGCCCCGGAGGCGGGGGCTACAATGAGCAGTTCTTC. It encodes CASSPGGGGYNEQFF. V usage is TRBV7-3 and J usage is TRBJ2-1; 7 bases are a match to TRBD2. The CDR3 loop spans 15 amino acids. CDR1 and CDR2 from the germline V gene are SGHTA and FQGTGA. V was clipped by 5 bases and J by 3 bases; unmatched bases: 7.

CDR3 in DNA: TGTGCCAGCAGTCCCCGGACTAGCGGGGTCGCTACCTACGAGCAGTACTTC. This sequence encodes CASSPRTSGVATYEQYF. This rearrangement joins TRBV27 to TRBJ2-7, with TRBD2 matching over 12 bases. Germline V CDR1 and CDR2: MNHEY, SMNVEV (reference sequence). The CDR3 is 17 residues long. After removal of 5 bases from V and 2 bases from J, the junction contained 10 bases not matched to a gene.

J is TRBJ2-7 and V is TRBV15; the match to TRBD2 covers 7 bases. CDR1 LNHNV and CDR2 YYDKDF come from the germline V gene (reference sequence). Germline trimming cut 5 bases from V and 5 bases from J; bases unmatched to any gene: 12. The CDR3 runs 15 residues. CDR3 coding DNA: TGTGCCACCAGCCCAAGGGGAGGGAGCGTCCACGAGCAGTACTTC. Its translation is CATSPRGGSVHEQYF. Combining the CDR3 with reference TRBV15 and TRBJ2-7 gives the whole variable domain DAMVIQNPRYQVTQFGKPVTLSCSQTLNHNVMYWYQQKSSQAPKLLFHYYDKDFNNEADTPDNFQSRRPNTSFCFLDIRSPGLGDTAMYLCATSPRGGSVHEQYFGPGTRLTVT.

This clone was seen just once. Other DNA sequences in this sample translate to the same CDR3. The chain has TRBV6-6 and TRBJ1-2; D is perhaps TRBD1 (5 bases). In germline, CDR1 is MNHNY, CDR2 SVGAGI (reference sequence). V lost 7 bases and J lost 5, with 8 bases in between. The CDR3 loop spans 11 amino acids. The CDR3 loop is CASTGGYGYTF. Here the CDR3 DNA reads TGTGCCAGCACGGGGGGGTATGGCTACACCTTC.

The chain links TRBV6-1 to TRBJ1-2; D might be TRBD1 (6 bases). Per germline, CDR1 MNHNS and CDR2 SASEGT. This CDR3 is 14 amino acids long. The V end was cut by 2 bases, the J end by 5 bases, with 12 bases between. CDR3 loop: CASSELLDSYGYTF. CDR3 nucleotides: TGTGCCAGCAGTGAATTGCTGGACAGTTATGGCTACACCTTC.

The chain employs TRBV27 and TRBJ1-2; D might be TRBD1 (5 bases). The CDR3 has 14 amino acids. Trimming shortened V by 5 bases and J by 2 bases, and 12 bases separated the two germline ends. Germline values: CDR1 MNHEY, CDR2 SMNVEV (reference sequence). The CDR3: CASSPLGGNYGYTF. The CDR3 DNA is TGTGCCAGCAGTCCCCTCGGGGGGAACTATGGCTACACCTTC.

The CDR3 DNA reads TGTGCCAGCAGTTTATCCAGGAGGGGGCACACTGAAGCTTTCTTT. It codes for CASSLSRRGHTEAFF. The V and J genes are TRBV7-3 and TRBJ1-1, with 7 nucleotides matching TRBD1. The CDR3 has 15 amino acids. V was pared by 6 bases and J by 3 bases, with 10 bases of the junction left unmatched. CDR1 is SGHTA, CDR2 FQGTGA, per germline.

The chain has TRBV6-1 and TRBJ1-4; the match to TRBD1 covers 9 bases. Trimming took 4 bases from V and 5 from J; bases not matched to a gene: 8. This CDR3 is 16 amino acids long. Germline CDR1 and CDR2: MNHNS and SASEGT. The CDR3 spells CASSAAPGTGNEKLFF. The CDR3 nucleotides are TGTGCCAGCAGTGCCGCGCCGGGGACAGGGAATGAAAAACTGTTTTTT.

This chain joins TRBV13 and TRBJ2-7, with 8 positions matching TRBD1. CDR3 length: 17 amino acids. V shed 2 bases, J shed 3 bases, and the junction held 12 bases outside the gene matches. Looked up from germline, CDR1 is PRHDT and CDR2 is FYEKMQ (reference sequence). As DNA, the CDR3 is TGTGCCAGCAGCTTATCAGGTTGGGAAGGGACAGGCTACGAGCAGTACTTC. Its translation: CASSLSGWEGTGYEQYF.

V gene TRBV5-4 combines with J gene TRBJ2-7, with TRBD2 matching over 11 bases. The J segment lost 3 bases and the V segment lost 3 bases, leaving 5 bases of the junction unmatched. Germline V lookup: CDR1 SGHNT, CDR2 YYREEE (reference sequence). This CDR3 spans 15 amino acids. DNA of the CDR3: TGTGCCAGCAGCTACGGGACTAGCGGCAACTACGAGCAGTACTTC. It translates to CASSYGTSGNYEQYF.